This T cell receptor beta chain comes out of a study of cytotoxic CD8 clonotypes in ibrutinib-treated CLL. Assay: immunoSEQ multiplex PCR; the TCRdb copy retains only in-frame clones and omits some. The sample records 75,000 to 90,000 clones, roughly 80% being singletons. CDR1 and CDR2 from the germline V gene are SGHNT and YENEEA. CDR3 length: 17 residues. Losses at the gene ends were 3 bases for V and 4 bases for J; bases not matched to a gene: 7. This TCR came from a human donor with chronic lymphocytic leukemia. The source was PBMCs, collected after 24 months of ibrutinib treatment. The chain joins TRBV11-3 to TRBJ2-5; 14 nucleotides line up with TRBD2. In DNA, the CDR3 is TGTGCCAGCAGCTTTAGCGGGACTAGCGGGAGCGGAGAGACCCAGTACTTC. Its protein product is CASSFSGTSGSGETQYF.